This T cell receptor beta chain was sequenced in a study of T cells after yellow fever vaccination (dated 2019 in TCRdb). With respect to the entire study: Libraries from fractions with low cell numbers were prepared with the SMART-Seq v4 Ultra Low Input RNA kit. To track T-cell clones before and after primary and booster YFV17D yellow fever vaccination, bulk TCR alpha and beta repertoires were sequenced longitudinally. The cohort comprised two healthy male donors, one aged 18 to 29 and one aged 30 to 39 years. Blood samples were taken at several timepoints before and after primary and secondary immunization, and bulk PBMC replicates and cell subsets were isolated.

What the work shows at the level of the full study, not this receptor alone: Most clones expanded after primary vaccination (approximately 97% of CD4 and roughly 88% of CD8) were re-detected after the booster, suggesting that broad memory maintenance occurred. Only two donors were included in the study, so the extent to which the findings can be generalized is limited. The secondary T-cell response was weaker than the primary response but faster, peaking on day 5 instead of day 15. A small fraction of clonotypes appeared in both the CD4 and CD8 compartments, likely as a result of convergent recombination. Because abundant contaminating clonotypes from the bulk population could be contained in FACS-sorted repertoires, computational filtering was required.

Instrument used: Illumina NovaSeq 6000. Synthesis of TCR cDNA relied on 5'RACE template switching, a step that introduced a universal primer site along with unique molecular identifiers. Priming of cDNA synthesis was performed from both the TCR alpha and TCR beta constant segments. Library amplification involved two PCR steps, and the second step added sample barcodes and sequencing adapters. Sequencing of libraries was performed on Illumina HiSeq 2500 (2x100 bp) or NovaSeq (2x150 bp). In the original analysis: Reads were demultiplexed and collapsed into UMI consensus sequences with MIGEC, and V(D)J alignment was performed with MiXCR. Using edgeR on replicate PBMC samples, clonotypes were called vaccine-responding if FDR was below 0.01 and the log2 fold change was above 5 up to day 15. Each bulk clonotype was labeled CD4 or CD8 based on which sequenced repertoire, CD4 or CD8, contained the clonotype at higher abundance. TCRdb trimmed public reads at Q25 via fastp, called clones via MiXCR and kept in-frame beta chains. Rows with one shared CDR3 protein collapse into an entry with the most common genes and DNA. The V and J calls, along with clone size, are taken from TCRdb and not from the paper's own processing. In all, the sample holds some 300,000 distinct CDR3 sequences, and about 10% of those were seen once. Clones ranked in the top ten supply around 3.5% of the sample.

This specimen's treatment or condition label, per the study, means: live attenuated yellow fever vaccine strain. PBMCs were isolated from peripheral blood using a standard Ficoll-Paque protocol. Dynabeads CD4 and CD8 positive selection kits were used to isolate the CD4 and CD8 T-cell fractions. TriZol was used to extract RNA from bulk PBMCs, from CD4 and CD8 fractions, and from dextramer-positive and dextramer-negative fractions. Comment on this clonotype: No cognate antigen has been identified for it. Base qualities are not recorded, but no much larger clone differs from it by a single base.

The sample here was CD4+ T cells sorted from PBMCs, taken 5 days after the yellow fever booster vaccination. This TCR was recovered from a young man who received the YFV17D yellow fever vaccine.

The CDR3 amino acid sequence is: CAIRGEDTQYF. The DNA sequence reads TGTGCCATCAGAGGGGAAGATACGCAGTATTTT. The rearranged segments are TRBV10-3 and TRBJ2-3, with a weak D call of TRBD1 (5 bases match). V sheds 6 bases and J sheds 5 bases, leaving 6 bases between their ends. From the cysteine up to the phenylalanine, the CDR3 has a length of 11 residues. Of all the DNA, just the CDR3 is kept, 33 bases in frame from base 1. The germline V gene yields ENHRY for CDR1 and SYGVKD for CDR2.